The present TCR beta chain was sequenced within a study of CD8 T cells in Susac syndrome. After extraction with the RNeasy kit, roughly 0.45 to 1 ug of the RNA was reverse transcribed using random hexamers. TCRdb re-called the immunoSEQ multiplex PCR reads with MiXCR, one entry per CDR3 protein. The table records hundreds of thousands of distinct CDR3 sequences, approximately 94% of them present only once. The study's findings and limits: The CD4+ T cell repertoires of Susac syndrome were found to show no clonal expansion.

Trimming stripped 5 bases from V and 1 base from J, with 15 bases between. The CDR3 spans 15 residues. Germline values: CDR1 MDHEN, CDR2 SYDVKM. The TEMRA cells underwent FACS enrichment, while the CD8+ and CD4+ T cells underwent negative isolation. About this clonotype itself: Its matching antigen is unknown.

The chain has TRBV28 and TRBJ2-7; possibly TRBD2 for D (6 bases). This TCR was sampled from a human donor with Susac syndrome. Sequencing was carried out using CD4+ T cells from PBMCs. The CDR3 DNA follows: TGTGCCAGCAGTCCCCCCCGCGGGGCGTCCTACGAGCAGTACTTC. Its translation: CASSPPRGASYEQYF.